A single sample is the source of the 24 T cell receptor beta chains below, sequenced in a study of hypomethylating agent response in myelodysplastic syndrome. This table comes from immunoSEQ multiplex PCR, and its TCRdb copy is limited to in-frame clones, with some not included. This table has 4,000 to 5,500 clones, around 81% appearing once. The starting material was bone marrow, obtained before or after starting hypomethylating agent treatment for myelodysplastic syndrome (not recorded which). All receptors derive from a human donor with myelodysplastic syndrome.

This clone was observed a single time. The chain has TRBV6-5 and TRBJ2-7; D perhaps matches TRBD1 (6 bases). V gave up 5 bases and J gave up 2 bases, with 13 bases separating them. The CDR3 totals 14 residues. The germline CDR1 and CDR2 sequences are MNHEY and SVGAGI. CDR3: CASSRQAGTYEQYF. In nucleotides, the CDR3 is TGTGCCAGCAGTCGACAGGCCGGTACCTACGAGCAGTACTTC.

The chain couples TRBV5-6 to TRBJ2-7; 12 bases match TRBD1. The length of the CDR3 is 15 residues. Germline V gene lookup returns CDR1 SGHDT and CDR2 YYEEEE. Trimming cost V 4 bases and J 6 bases; bases outside gene matches: 8. This CDR3 is CASSPLGQGASEQYF. The CDR3 DNA sequence: TGTGCCAGCAGCCCGCTGGGACAGGGGGCAAGCGAGCAGTACTTC.

The V gene is TRBV9, the J gene TRBJ1-2; no definite D call. The CDR3 sequence is 13 residues long. Germline V CDR1 and CDR2: SGDLS, YYNGEE. V shed 0 bases and J shed 7 bases, with 10 bases lying between them. CDR3 amino acids: CASSVDGLGGYTF. The CDR3 region has the DNA TGTGCCAGCAGCGTAGATGGTTTAGGTGGCTACACCTTC.

The CDR3 DNA is TGTGCCAGCAGCTTAGGGCTAGGTTGGGCAGATACGCAGTATTTT. Translating gives CASSLGLGWADTQYF. The V call is TRBV7-2, the J call TRBJ2-3; D uncertain. The germline V and J ends were trimmed by 1 base and 4 bases, with 12 bases remaining between them. CDR1 SGHTA and CDR2 FQGNSA come from the germline V gene. The CDR3 is made up of 15 amino acids.

This chain joins TRBV2 and TRBJ2-7, with TRBD1 matching 9 bases. There are 15 residues in the CDR3. Trimming took 2 bases from V and 9 from J; bases not matched to a gene: 11. Germline V CDR1 and CDR2: SNHLY, FYNNEI. The CDR3 here is CASSEPPGQGLGQYF. CDR3 in DNA: TGTGCCAGCAGTGAACCGCCGGGACAGGGCCTTGGGCAGTACTTC.

The genes are TRBV6-4 and TRBJ2-3; D gene uncertain. Germline V gene data show CDR1 as MRHNA and CDR2 as SNTAGT. Trimming pared 0 bases from V and 2 bases from J, leaving 3 bases between. The CDR3 contains 13 residues. The CDR3 loop is CASSDSDTDTQYF. CDR3 bases: TGTGCCAGCAGTGACTCGGACACAGATACGCAGTATTTT.

The gene calls are TRBV13 and TRBJ1-1; maybe TRBD1 (5 bases). The CDR3 spans 12 residues. Trimming removed 2 bases from V and 10 bases from J, with 11 bases in between. Per germline, CDR1 PRHDT and CDR2 FYEKMQ (reference sequence). The CDR3 reads CASSLNRGGAFF. CDR3 in DNA: TGTGCCAGCAGCTTAAATCGGGGGGGAGCTTTCTTT.

In this sample, this clone turned up a few times. The chain joins TRBV10-2 to TRBJ1-5, with 8 positions matching TRBD1. Germline assignment: CDR1 WSHSY and CDR2 SAAADI. This CDR3 is built from 13 residues. The V segment lost 8 bases and the J segment 6 bases; nucleotides outside the gene matches: 6. CDR3 protein: CASSQGVGQPQHF. CDR3 sequence (DNA): TGCGCCAGCTCACAGGGGGTAGGTCAGCCCCAGCATTTT.

The V gene is TRBV6-1, the J gene TRBJ2-3, with 8 bases fitting TRBD1. The V gene end was trimmed by 6 bases and the J gene end by 6 bases; junction bases not matched to a gene: 5. CDR1 is MNHNS and CDR2 is SASEGT in the germline V gene. This CDR3 spans 13 amino acids. CDR3: CASRQGAGDTQYF. DNA for the CDR3: TGTGCCAGCAGGCAGGGGGCGGGGGATACGCAGTATTTT.

The J gene is TRBJ2-7, the V gene TRBV4-2; D is undetermined. The germline gives CDR1 LGHNA, CDR2 YNFKEQ. The V end lost 4 bases, the J end lost 3 bases, and 16 bases lay between the germline ends. The CDR3 is 15 amino acids. The chain's CDR3 is CASSLRTALVYEQYF. The CDR3 DNA reads TGTGCCAGCAGCCTTAGGACCGCTTTAGTCTACGAGCAGTACTTC.

The chain uses TRBV21-1 and TRBJ2-1; the table's TRBD1 call for D was not verified on the DNA. TRBV21-1 is a recognized pseudogene. This CDR3 comprises 14 residues. The CDR3 DNA reads TGTGCCAGCAGCAAACAGGGCAGTTGGAATGAGCAGTTCTTC. The encoded protein is CASSKQGSWNEQFF.

This sequence joins TRBV6-5 and TRBJ2-2, with a possible D match to TRBD2 (5 bases). Trimming removed 0 bases at V and 7 bases at J, with 15 bases between. This CDR3 comprises 16 residues. Germline V gene sequence: CDR1 MNHEY, CDR2 SVGAGI. The CDR3 DNA is TGTGCCAGCAGTTACTCCTTTACGGGATCAGGCGGGGAGCTGTTTTTT. This codes for CASSYSFTGSGGELFF.

The chain carries TRBV6-1 and TRBJ1-4; D may be TRBD1 (5 bases). Germline V gene lookup returns CDR1 MNHNS and CDR2 SASEGT. V lost 7 bases and J 5 bases, leaving 17 bases between the germline ends. The CDR3 covers 15 residues. The CDR3 DNA reads TGTGCCAGCATCTATAACCAGGGCTTAAATGAAAAACTGTTTTTT. It specifies CASIYNQGLNEKLFF.

The gene calls are TRBV30 and TRBJ2-1; D is possibly TRBD2 (5 bases). The V gene's germline CDR1 is GTSNPN and CDR2 SVGIG (reference sequence). V lost 5 bases to trimming and J lost 5 bases, with 16 bases between them. The CDR3 sequence is 14 residues long. The CDR3 DNA follows: TGTGCCTGGGATCGGGGAAGTCCAAACAATGAGCAGTTCTTC. It specifies CAWDRGSPNNEQFF.

The chain combines TRBV5-1 with TRBJ2-3; 9 nucleotides line up with TRBD2. The trim removed 2 bases at V and 2 bases at J, leaving 3 bases unmatched. Germline loops: CDR1 SGHRS, CDR2 YFSETQ. The CDR3 extends over 15 amino acids. The CDR3 DNA reads TGCGCCAGCAGCTTTGGCGGGGGGGTCACAGATACGCAGTATTTT. Translated: CASSFGGGVTDTQYF.

This clone was observed a handful of times. This chain connects TRBV11-2 to TRBJ1-6; D remains unclear. The V gene lost 2 bases and the J gene lost 14 bases, with 13 bases spanning the gap. Germline CDR1 and CDR2: SGHAT and FQNNGV. The CDR3 length is 13 residues. Here the CDR3 DNA reads TGTGCCAGCAGCTTAACCGGACGGGAATCCCTCCACTTT. Translated, it gives CASSLTGRESLHF.

This clone is a singleton in its sample. The J gene is TRBJ2-3, the V gene TRBV5-6, with 8 bases lining up with TRBD2. The CDR3 is 11 amino acids. After removal of 4 bases from V and 9 bases from J, the junction contained 1 base not matched to a gene. CDR1 is SGHDT, CDR2 YYEEEE, per germline. The CDR3 region has the DNA TGTGCCAGCAGCCAGCGGGGGACGCAGTATTTT. This sequence encodes CASSQRGTQYF.

The chain recombines TRBV7-2 with TRBJ2-5; D uncertain. Germline CDR1 reads SGHTA; CDR2 reads FQGNSA. CDR3 size: 14 residues. The V end was cut by 2 bases, the J end by 2 bases, with 9 bases between. CDR3 protein: CASSLSRVQETQYF. Written as DNA, the CDR3 is TGTGCCAGCAGCTTATCCCGCGTACAAGAGACCCAGTACTTC.

V is TRBV23-1 and J is TRBJ2-5; tentatively, D is TRBD1 (6 bases). TRBV23-1 is designated an ORF whose function remains uncertain. The CDR3 is made up of 15 amino acids. Trimming shortened V by 4 bases and J by 2 bases, and 14 bases separated the two germline ends. CDR3: CASSRGRGPQETQYF. CDR3 in DNA: TGCGCCAGCAGTCGAGGCAGGGGACCTCAAGAGACCCAGTACTTC.

The chain employs TRBV6-5 and TRBJ1-1, with TRBD1 matching 7 bases. Looked up from germline, CDR1 is MNHEY and CDR2 is SVGAGI. This CDR3 contains 12 residues. The DNA for the CDR3 is TGTGCAACCGGCTGGGCAGGGGGTGAAGCTTTCTTT. Its translation: CATGWAGGEAFF.

This chain connects TRBV16 to TRBJ2-7; D remains ambiguous. CDR3 length: 12 residues. Germline CDR1 is KGHSY and CDR2 is FQNENV. Between the trimmed V and J ends, which lost 2 bases and 3 bases, there was a span of 5 bases. The CDR3 loop is CASSQGIYEQYF. The CDR3 nucleotides read TGTGCCAGCAGCCAAGGCATCTACGAGCAGTACTTC.

The chain couples TRBV5-4 to TRBJ1-2, with 12 bases that match TRBD1. Trimming cost V 0 bases and J 4 bases; bases outside gene matches: 4. The length of the CDR3 is 16 residues. Germline CDR1 SGHNT, CDR2 YYREEE (reference sequence). DNA of the CDR3: TGTGCCAGCAGCTTGGACGGGGGACAGGGGGCCTATGGCTACACCTTC. Protein product: CASSLDGGQGAYGYTF.

The rearrangement joins TRBV5-8 to TRBJ1-5; TRBD1 matches at 7 bases. The V gene end was trimmed by 4 bases and the J gene end by 5 bases; junction bases not matched to a gene: 12. The germline V gene encodes CDR1 SGHTS and CDR2 YDEGEE. CDR3 length: 16 amino acids. In DNA form, the CDR3 reads TGTGCCAGCAGCCGACCCCGGGACAGTTTATATCAGCCCCAGCATTTT. Translating gives CASSRPRDSLYQPQHF.

A single count supports this clone. The gene calls are TRBV6-1 and TRBJ2-2, with TRBD1 as a possible D gene (5 bases). Germline CDR1 reads MNHNS; CDR2 reads SASEGT. V dropped 8 bases and J dropped 3 bases, with 13 bases sitting between them. CDR3 length: 14 amino acids. As DNA, the CDR3 is TGTGCCAGCGGCTCGGCAGGGCACACCGGGGAGCTGTTTTTT. Translated, it gives CASGSAGHTGELFF.